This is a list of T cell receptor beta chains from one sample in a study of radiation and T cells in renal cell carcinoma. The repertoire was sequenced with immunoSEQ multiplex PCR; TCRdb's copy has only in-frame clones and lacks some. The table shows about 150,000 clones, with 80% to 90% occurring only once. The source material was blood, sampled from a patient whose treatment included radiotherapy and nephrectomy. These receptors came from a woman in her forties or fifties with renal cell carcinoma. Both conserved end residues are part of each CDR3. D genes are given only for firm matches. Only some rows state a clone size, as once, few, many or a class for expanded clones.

CDR3: CASPPLRTNTGELFF
DNA: TGTGCCAGCCCTCCCCTAAGAACGAACACCGGGGAGCTGTTTTTT
V: TRBV7-9
D: -
size: few
J: TRBJ2-2

CDR3: CASSSQGFTEAFF
DNA: TGTGCCAGCAGTTCTCAGGGTTTCACTGAAGCTTTCTTT
V: TRBV6-6
D: -
size: -
J: TRBJ1-1

CDR3: CASSLDGSYEQYF
DNA: TGTGCCAGCAGCTTAGACGGTTCCTACGAGCAGTACTTC
V: TRBV5-5
D: -
size: once
J: TRBJ2-7

CDR3: CASSYNSELRNTIYF
DNA: TGTGCCAGCAGCTACAACAGCGAACTGAGAAACACCATATATTTT
V: TRBV11-2
D: -
size: -
J: TRBJ1-3

CDR3: CASSGISYNEQFF
DNA: TGTGCCAGCTCTGGGATCTCCTACAATGAGCAGTTCTTC
V: TRBV9
D: -
size: -
J: TRBJ2-1

CDR3: CASSFPLARERGYTF
DNA: TGTGCCAGCAGCTTCCCCCTCGCCAGGGAGCGTGGCTACACCTTC
V: TRBV5-6
D: -
size: -
J: TRBJ1-2

CDR3: CASSPSRELYEQYF
DNA: TGTGCCAGCTCACCATCCAGGGAACTCTACGAGCAGTACTTC
V: TRBV18
D: -
size: -
J: TRBJ2-7

CDR3: CAISDSSTSSYNEQFF
DNA: TGTGCCATCAGTGATTCGAGCACCAGCTCCTACAATGAGCAGTTCTTC
V: TRBV10-3
D: -
size: once
J: TRBJ2-1

CDR3: CANSTTPAVNTGELFF
DNA: TGTGCCAACTCCACCACCCCGGCAGTTAACACCGGGGAGCTGTTTTTT
V: TRBV18
D: -
size: -
J: TRBJ2-2

CDR3: CAWSSSRTPGTNEKLFF
DNA: TGTGCCTGGAGCTCTTCCCGGACGCCCGGAACTAATGAAAAACTGTTTTTT
V: TRBV30
D: -
size: -
J: TRBJ1-4

CDR3: CASRLGDGAYEQYF
DNA: TGTGCCAGCAGGCTTGGGGACGGTGCCTACGAGCAGTACTTC
V: TRBV6-6
D: -
size: -
J: TRBJ2-7

CDR3: CASSVGEDRETQYF
DNA: TGTGCCAGCAGCGTAGGAGAGGATAGGGAGACCCAGTACTTC
V: TRBV9
D: -
size: -
J: TRBJ2-5

CDR3: CSVEGPGQGGHGYTF
DNA: TGCAGCGTTGAAGGACCCGGGCAGGGGGGTCATGGCTACACCTTC
V: TRBV29-1
D: TRBD1
size: -
J: TRBJ1-2

CDR3: CASSDHAGTGRNEQFF
DNA: TGTGCCAGCAGTGATCACGCCGGGACAGGGCGGAATGAGCAGTTCTTC
V: TRBV25-1
D: TRBD1
size: -
J: TRBJ2-1

CDR3: CASSLIGRGFYGYTF
DNA: TGTGCCAGCAGCTTGATTGGCAGGGGTTTTTATGGCTACACCTTC
V: TRBV5-4
D: -
size: -
J: TRBJ1-2

CDR3: CASIPHVRSGEQFF
DNA: TGTGCCAGTATCCCCCATGTGAGGTCCGGTGAGCAGTTCTTC
V: TRBV19
D: -
size: -
J: TRBJ2-1

CDR3: CASGTGVTGELFF
DNA: TGTGCCAGTGGTACAGGGGTAACCGGGGAGCTGTTTTTT
V: TRBV5-8
D: TRBD1
size: -
J: TRBJ2-2

CDR3: CASTSSGNEQFF
DNA: TGTGCCAGCACCAGTAGCGGCAATGAGCAGTTCTTC
V: TRBV6-5
D: -
size: -
J: TRBJ2-1

CDR3: CAWSVGRPSNTEAFF
DNA: TGTGCCTGGAGCGTCGGGCGGCCCTCGAACACTGAAGCTTTCTTT
V: TRBV30
D: -
size: -
J: TRBJ1-1

CDR3: CASSQGFRSGDEQFF
DNA: TGTGCCAGCAGCCAAGGGTTCAGGTCGGGGGATGAGCAGTTCTTC
V: TRBV14
D: -
size: -
J: TRBJ2-1

CDR3: CASRDLGQSGNTIYF
DNA: TGTGCCAGCAGGGATTTAGGACAATCGGGAAACACCATATATTTT
V: TRBV6-5
D: -
size: -
J: TRBJ1-3

CDR3: CASSYSGLSTDTQYF
DNA: TGTGCCAGCAGTTACTCCGGACTCAGCACAGATACGCAGTATTTT
V: TRBV6-6
D: -
size: -
J: TRBJ2-3

CDR3: CASSFLAGDTDTQYF
DNA: TGCGCCAGCAGCTTTCTAGCGGGGGACACAGATACGCAGTATTTT
V: TRBV5-1
D: TRBD2
size: -
J: TRBJ2-3

CDR3: CASSSDGVGTDTQYF
DNA: TGTGCCAGCAGCTCGGACGGGGTGGGGACAGATACGCAGTATTTT
V: TRBV7-9
D: -
size: -
J: TRBJ2-3

CDR3: CASSPLAGISTDTQYF
DNA: TGTGCCAGCAGCCCCTTAGCGGGGATCAGCACAGATACGCAGTATTTT
V: TRBV11-1
D: TRBD2
size: -
J: TRBJ2-3

CDR3: CASRITGTTETQYF
DNA: TGTGCCAGCAGAATAACCGGGACTACCGAGACCCAGTACTTC
V: TRBV6-5
D: TRBD2
size: -
J: TRBJ2-5

CDR3: CASSRLDGGIYNEQFF
DNA: TGTGCCAGCAGCCGTCTGGACGGGGGGATCTACAATGAGCAGTTCTTC
V: TRBV4-2
D: TRBD2
size: -
J: TRBJ2-1

CDR3: CASSWLGPDTYYNEQFF
DNA: TGTGCCAGCAGCTGGCTGGGCCCAGACACCTACTACAATGAGCAGTTCTTC
V: TRBV5-5
D: -
size: -
J: TRBJ2-1

CDR3: CAISDRQETQYF
DNA: TGTGCCATCAGTGACAGACAAGAGACCCAGTACTTC
V: TRBV10-3
D: -
size: -
J: TRBJ2-5

CDR3: CASSLSPLVYGYTF
DNA: TGTGCCAGCAGTTTATCGCCGCTCGTCTATGGCTACACCTTC
V: TRBV28
D: -
size: once
J: TRBJ1-2

CDR3: CASSRVGGRNSHPRNQPQHF
DNA: TGTGCCAGCAGTAGGGTCGGGGGGAGGAATTCCCACCCACGCAATCAGCCCCAGCATTTT
V: TRBV2
D: -
size: once
J: TRBJ1-5

CDR3: CSVQVTSGGLDTQYF
DNA: TGCAGCGTACAAGTGACTAGCGGGGGGTTAGATACGCAGTATTTT
V: TRBV29-1
D: TRBD2
size: -
J: TRBJ2-3

CDR3: CASSSSRGGVAEKLFF
DNA: TGTGCCAGCAGCTCCTCAAGGGGGGGAGTGGCCGAAAAACTGTTTTTT
V: TRBV11-1
D: -
size: once
J: TRBJ1-4

CDR3: CASSGSQGNTEAFF
DNA: TGTGCCAGCAGCGGGTCACAGGGGAACACTGAAGCTTTCTTT
V: TRBV9
D: -
size: few
J: TRBJ1-1

CDR3: CASSVGPDSSYNEQFF
DNA: TGTGCCAGCAGCGTAGGCCCGGATAGCTCCTACAATGAGCAGTTCTTC
V: TRBV9
D: -
size: once
J: TRBJ2-1

CDR3: CASSSGTGDGSGYTF
DNA: TGTGCCAGCAGTTCCGGGACAGGGGATGGTTCCGGCTACACCTTC
V: TRBV6-6
D: TRBD1
size: -
J: TRBJ1-2

CDR3: CASGDRLATEAFF
DNA: TGTGCCAGCGGGGACAGGCTGGCCACTGAAGCTTTCTTT
V: TRBV7-2
D: TRBD1
size: -
J: TRBJ1-1

CDR3: CASSQDRGGEKLFF
DNA: TGTGCCAGCAGCCAAGATCGGGGAGGTGAAAAACTGTTTTTT
V: TRBV14
D: -
size: -
J: TRBJ1-4

CDR3: CASRHEGVGTEAFF
DNA: TGTGCCAGTAGACACGAGGGGGTCGGCACTGAAGCTTTCTTT
V: TRBV19
D: -
size: -
J: TRBJ1-1

CDR3: CASRAGTVFLYGYTF
DNA: TGTGCCAGCAGGGCGGGGACGGTCTTCCTCTATGGCTACACCTTC
V: TRBV7-9
D: -
size: -
J: TRBJ1-2

CDR3: CARGASVNTGELFF
DNA: TGTGCCCGAGGTGCGAGTGTGAACACCGGGGAGCTGTTTTTT
V: TRBV6-7
D: -
size: -
J: TRBJ2-2

CDR3: CASSIRYREDYGYTF
DNA: TGTGCCAGTAGTATTCGGTACAGGGAGGACTATGGCTACACCTTC
V: TRBV19
D: -
size: -
J: TRBJ1-2

CDR3: CASSLRQSGGYTF
DNA: TGTGCCAGCAGCTTGAGACAGAGTGGAGGCTACACCTTC
V: TRBV2
D: -
size: -
J: TRBJ1-2

CDR3: CASSSGPSGLRTEAFF
DNA: TGTGCCAGCAGCTCCGGACCCTCAGGCCTTAGGACTGAAGCTTTCTTT
V: TRBV7-6
D: -
size: -
J: TRBJ1-1

CDR3: CSATRGDEQFF
DNA: TGCAGTGCTACCAGGGGTGATGAGCAGTTCTTC
V: TRBV20-1
D: -
size: -
J: TRBJ2-1

CDR3: CASSLDGGTQDTQYF
DNA: TGTGCCAGCAGCTTAGACGGGGGTACCCAGGATACGCAGTATTTT
V: TRBV7-9
D: -
size: -
J: TRBJ2-3

CDR3: CASSPTGPETQYF
DNA: TGTGCCAGCAGCCCGACAGGGCCAGAGACCCAGTACTTC
V: TRBV7-3
D: TRBD1
size: -
J: TRBJ2-5

CDR3: CAWSVDWGENEQFF
DNA: TGTGCCTGGAGTGTGGATTGGGGGGAAAATGAGCAGTTCTTC
V: TRBV30
D: -
size: -
J: TRBJ2-1

CDR3: CASSLAGRFSSGYTF
DNA: TGCGCCAGCAGCTTGGCCGGTAGATTCTCTAGTGGCTACACCTTC
V: TRBV5-1
D: -
size: -
J: TRBJ1-2

CDR3: CASRPQGGTYEQYF
DNA: TGTGCCAGCAGACCCCAGGGGGGCACCTACGAGCAGTACTTC
V: TRBV6-5
D: -
size: -
J: TRBJ2-7

CDR3: CASSMDRFRYNEQFF
DNA: TGTGCCAGTAGTATGGACAGGTTTCGCTACAATGAGCAGTTCTTC
V: TRBV19
D: TRBD1
size: -
J: TRBJ2-1

CDR3: CATSRGAGAQETQYF
DNA: TGTGCCACCAGCAGAGGTGCAGGGGCCCAAGAGACCCAATACTTC
V: TRBV15
D: -
size: -
J: TRBJ2-5

CDR3: CASIQGLGRGTQYF
DNA: TGCGCCAGCATCCAGGGCTTGGGGCGGGGGACCCAGTACTTC
V: TRBV10-2
D: -
size: -
J: TRBJ2-5

CDR3: CASSYDIGRGDYEQYF
DNA: TGTGCCAGCAGTTACGATATAGGCAGGGGGGACTACGAGCAGTACTTC
V: TRBV6-6
D: -
size: -
J: TRBJ2-7

CDR3: CASSLVGVGEYF
DNA: TGTGCCAGCAGCTTAGTCGGGGTGGGTGAGTACTTC
V: TRBV7-2
D: -
size: few
J: TRBJ2-7